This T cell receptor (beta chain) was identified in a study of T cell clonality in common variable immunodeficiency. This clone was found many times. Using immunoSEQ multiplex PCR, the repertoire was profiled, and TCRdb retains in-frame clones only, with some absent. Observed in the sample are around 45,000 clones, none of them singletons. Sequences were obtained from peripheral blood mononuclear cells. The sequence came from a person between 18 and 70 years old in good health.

Partial CDR3 DNA: TGTGCCAGCAGCTTAGAGGCAGGGGGAAACTATGGC. It encodes CASSLEAGGNYG. The complete CDR3 sequence is CASSLEAGGNYGYTF. J is TRBJ1-2 and V is TRBV7-6, with 7 bases aligning to TRBD1. The missing CDR3 end, 3 residues past where the read stops, is filled in from the germline J gene. V lost 1 base to trimming and J lost 2 bases; unmatched junction nucleotides: 4. CDR1 is SGHVS, CDR2 FNYEAQ, per germline. The CDR3 runs 15 residues.